The subject of this entry is one T cell receptor beta chain. Its antigen is currently unknown. Alopecia areata patients gave lesional scalp punch biopsies and peripheral blood samples. Sorted out of PBMCs were CD4+ T cells and CD8+ T cells. The sample comes from a study of CD8+ T cells in alopecia areata. Findings and caveats of the study: For lesional scalp, especially alopecia totalis/universalis, clonality was higher than in normal scalp.

cDNA prepared by RNA extraction and subsequent reverse transcription served as the template for sequencing. Sequenced by immunoSEQ multiplex PCR; TCRdb stores in-frame clones only, minus some. The data contain 89,000 or so clones, roughly 51% of them singletons. The V gene lost 1 base and the J gene lost 2 bases, with 11 bases spanning the gap. The CDR3 totals 14 residues. Germline assignment: CDR1 SQVTM and CDR2 ANQGSEA. The specimen sequenced was NKG2D-high CD8+ T cells sorted from blood. This clonotype was sampled from a human donor with alopecia areata. The V gene is TRBV29-1, the J gene TRBJ1-2; D may be TRBD1 (5 bases). The CDR3 region is CSVEVWGLNYGYTF. CDR3 DNA: TGCAGCGTTGAAGTCTGGGGACTGAACTATGGCTACACCTTC.